Sequencing of this T cell receptor (beta chain) was carried out in a study of T cells in Graves' hyperthyroidism and ophthalmopathy. Amplified regions were TCR beta CDR3 sequences from RNA transcripts. Initially, a first-round RT-PCR of the TCR CDR3 employed the HTBI primer set. In TCRdb, the multiplex PCR reads were re-called with MiXCR into one record per CDR3 protein. Among some 500,000 distinct CDR3 sequences listed, approximately 15% were seen once. Trimming took 6 bases from V and 8 from J, leaving 17 bases between them. Germline V gene lookup returns CDR1 SGHDN and CDR2 FVKESK. This CDR3 comprises 15 residues.

V gene TRBV14 combines with J gene TRBJ1-6; D gene unclear. What was sequenced was blood. The receptor's source is a woman under 30 with Graves' hyperthyroidism. The CDR3 DNA is TGTGCCAGCAGTCGGACCTCATTAAGGGATTCACCCCTCCACTTT. Translating it yields CASSRTSLRDSPLHF.